This TCR beta chain was sequenced for a study of blood T cell repertoires in COVID-19 (dated by TCRdb to between 2020 and 2021). Background for the entire study: Samples covering the acute and convalescent phases of COVID-19 were provided by collaborators in the United States, Italy and Spain. The prospective study material was composed of cDNA or gDNA derived from T cells, B-cell-depleted T cells, or PBMCs. Subjects who had been exposed to COVID-19, were actively infected with it, or had recovered from it provided the deeply sampled blood TCRbeta repertoires that made up the dataset. The repertoires were released in a freely available public database intended as a resource for research on the immune response to SARS-CoV-2. Samples came from the ongoing ImmuneRACE study (first 160 participants) plus 1,254 subjects from 6 global collaborators. The sample metadata nearly always contained a de-identified subject ID, COVID-19 status, age in years and sex. Where HLA class I and class II types were available, the types were taken from metadata supplied by the sample provider, not from assay-based typing.

Broader findings and caveats from the paper: How much clinical and demographic metadata was included differed by source and by participant, and the metadata was provided uncurated.

The count of this clone is one. Its binding antigen is unknown. Base qualities are missing; no much larger clone stands one base away. Whole blood was collected in K2EDTA tubes by collaborating institutions according to the institutions' own protocols. Collaborator samples were shipped for TCRbeta analysis as frozen whole blood, isolated PBMCs, or DNA extracted from either sample type. Ends trimmed: V by 4 bases, J by 0 bases; bases unmatched to a gene: 3. From the germline V gene (reference sequence), CDR1 is LGHDT and CDR2 is YNNKEL. The CDR3, cysteine through phenylalanine, is 15 amino acids long. The DNA shown is the 45-base CDR3, in frame from base 1. The immunoSEQ Assay, a bias-controlled multiplex PCR, was used to amplify TCRbeta CDR3 regions from genomic DNA. As for the authors' bioinformatics: Within the assay, amplification of reference gene primers was used to estimate how many nucleated cells each sample contained. To quantify the absolute abundance of each unique TCRbeta CDR3 rearrangement, sequence reads were collapsed and filtered. For each sample, productive Simpson clonality was calculated as the square root of Simpson's diversity index across productive rearrangements. The table was pulled from immuneACCESS by TCRdb, which kept in-frame rearrangements only. Such tables lose some clones; where checked, under half of the loss comes from unresolved V genes, and the rest has no known cause. D and trimming were read from the DNA, whereas the V and J calls and clone size are those reported in that table. For this sample the table gives about 110,000 clones, of which approximately 83% were detected only once. The ten largest clones take up roughly 4.1% of the sample.

The chain uses TRBV3-1 (or the pseudogene TRBV3-2) and TRBJ1-3; TRBD1 lines up with 7 middle nucleotides. The sample consisted of peripheral blood. This TCR came from a woman between 70 and 85 years old with acute or convalescent COVID-19. The CDR3 reads CASSRGTVSGNTIYF. The DNA sequence follows: TGTGCCAGCAGCCGGGGGACAGTCTCTGGAAACACCATATATTTT.